This T cell receptor (beta chain) was captured by sequencing in a study of T cell responses to AZD1222 COVID-19 vaccine. At the level of the study: Second-dose timings of about 4 or about 12 weeks were pooled. Findings of the study overall: Females outnumbered males among donors, who were mostly white British; clonal diversity was possibly underestimated. Spike-specific TCR depth and breadth grew after two AZD1222 doses.

Trimming took 5 bases from V and 0 from J, leaving 14 bases between them. CDR1 and CDR2 (germline): PRHDT, FYEKMQ (reference sequence). This CDR3 has 16 residues. The protocol was immunoSEQ multiplex PCR, while the TCRdb copy is restricted to in-frame clones and leaves out a portion. The table has some 62,000 clones, approximately 80% seen once. About this clone: Its antigen is not known.

The V and J genes are TRBV13 and TRBJ1-3, with TRBD1 as a possible D gene (5 bases). This TCR was recovered from an adult in good health. The sequenced sample was peripheral blood, obtained on day 0 of AZD1222 vaccination. The CDR3 reads CASSGGVPSSGNTIYF. CDR3 nucleotide sequence: TGTGCCAGCAGCGGGGGGGTCCCGAGCTCTGGAAACACCATATATTTT.